These 8 T cell receptor beta chains share one sample of origin, sequenced in a study of blood T cell repertoires in COVID-19. The table came from immunoSEQ multiplex PCR; TCRdb's copy has only in-frame clones and leaves some out. The table includes around 220,000 clones, about 86% detected once. The sequencing input was peripheral blood. These receptors all come from a woman in her fifties or sixties with acute or convalescent COVID-19.

The chain has TRBV5-5 and TRBJ2-4; tentatively, D is TRBD2 (6 bases). Trimming removed 0 bases at V and 8 bases at J, with 15 bases between. From germline, CDR1 is SGHKS and CDR2 YYEKEE (reference sequence). The CDR3 covers 15 residues. CDR3 sequence: CASSLVTGELYIQYF. CDR3 sequence (DNA): TGTGCCAGCAGCTTGGTCACGGGAGAGTTGTACATTCAGTACTTC.

V is TRBV7-3 and J is TRBJ2-5; tentatively, D is TRBD1 (7 bases). This CDR3 contains 15 residues. V was clipped by 3 bases and J by 5 bases, with 16 bases between them. The germline CDR1 and CDR2 sequences are SGHTA and FQGTGA. The CDR3, as DNA: TGTGCCAGCAGCTTGGAGGGGGCGCTCACGGAGACCCAGTACTTC. It translates to CASSLEGALTETQYF. The full variable domain, its missing parts supplied by reference TRBV7-3 and TRBJ2-5, is GAGVSQTPSNKVTEKGKYVELRCDPISGHTALYWYRQSLGQGPEFLIYFQGTGAADDSGLPNDRFFAVRPEGSVSTLKIQRTERGDSAVYLCASSLEGALTETQYFGPGTRLLVL.

The chain recombines TRBV27 with TRBJ2-7; TRBD1 aligns across 10 bases. Germline V gene sequence: CDR1 MNHEY, CDR2 SMNVEV (reference sequence). V lost 5 bases and J lost 2; bases outside the gene matches: 6. The CDR3 covers 15 residues. CDR3 amino acids: CASSLGQGVTYEQYF. Here the CDR3 DNA reads TGTGCCAGCAGTCTCGGACAGGGGGTGACCTACGAGCAGTACTTC.

The chain combines TRBV6-5 with TRBJ1-2; D is uncertain. With 0 bases removed from V and 8 bases from J, the gap between germline ends came to 10 bases. Germline values: CDR1 MNHEY, CDR2 SVGAGI. The CDR3 spans 13 residues. This CDR3 reads CASSYSTAEGYTF. The DNA for the CDR3 is TGTGCCAGCAGTTACTCAACGGCGGAAGGCTACACCTTC.

The rearrangement joins TRBV6-2 or TRBV6-3 to TRBJ1-1, with D possibly matching TRBD1 (5 bases). CDR3 size: 14 residues. The V end was cut by 2 bases, the J end by 5 bases, with 12 bases between. Germline CDR1 reads MNHEY; CDR2 reads SVGEGT. CDR3 in amino acids: CASSYGPGRTEAFF. The CDR3 DNA sequence: TGTGCCAGCAGTTACGGCCCAGGGAGGACTGAAGCTTTCTTT.

V and J are TRBV7-2 and TRBJ2-7; the D gene is possibly TRBD2 (5 bases). The V and J ends lost 0 bases and 3 bases respectively, with 6 bases between them. Germline CDR1 SGHTA, CDR2 FQGNSA. CDR3 length: 13 amino acids. CDR3 coding DNA: TGTGCCAGCAGCTTAGCCGAGGGCTACGAGCAGTACTTC. This encodes CASSLAEGYEQYF.

Written as DNA, the CDR3 is TGTGCCAGCAGCCTAACCCTGTACAATGAGCAGTTCTTC. Translating it yields CASSLTLYNEQFF. The chain links TRBV7-7 to TRBJ2-1; D is ambiguous. CDR3 size: 13 residues. Germline V gene sequence: CDR1 SSHAT, CDR2 FNYEAQ (reference sequence). V was cut by 5 bases and J by 4 bases, with 9 bases left in between. Combining the CDR3 with reference TRBV7-7 and TRBJ2-1 gives the whole variable domain GAGVSQSPRYKVTKRGQDVTLRCDPISSHATLYWYQQALGQGPEFLTYFNYEAQPDKSGLPSDRFSAERPEGSISTLTIQRTEQRDSAMYRCASSLTLYNEQFFGPGTRLTVL.

This clone was seen a handful of times. The chain joins TRBV4-2 to TRBJ2-7; TRBD1 matches at 9 bases. The CDR3 totals 15 residues. Germline assignment: CDR1 LGHNA and CDR2 YNFKEQ. The V gene end was trimmed by 1 base and the J gene end by 1 base; junction bases not matched to a gene: 2. The CDR3: CASSQAGTGSYEQYF. The CDR3 nucleotides are TGTGCCAGCAGCCAAGCGGGGACAGGGTCCTACGAGCAGTACTTC.